These T cell receptor beta chains were read from a single sample in a study of metastatic and nonmetastatic thyroid tumors. TCRdb reprocessed the PCR reads via MiXCR. The repertoire holds 5,000 or so clones, 25% to 30% seen once, with more than 9.5% in the top ten. The sample was adjacent normal tissue. The receptor source for this set is a female donor with papillary thyroid cancer or a benign thyroid nodule (not recorded which). Some clones in this sample may be carry-over from other donors' samples. Each CDR3 is given with its conserved first and last residue. Each record gives: J gene, clone size, D gene, V gene, CDR3 protein, CDR3 DNA. The D gene is left open where the match is weak. Clone sizes are given selectively: once, few, many, or a class where the clone is expanded.

TRBJ2-7,few,TRBD2,TRBV6-1,CASSTSGTRSYEQYF,TGTGCCAGCAGCACTAGCGGCACACGGTCCTACGAGCAGTACTTC
TRBJ2-1,medium-sized,-,TRBV2,CASSEGGTYNEQFF,TGTGCCAGCAGTGAAGGCGGGACCTACAATGAGCAGTTCTTC
TRBJ1-5,medium-sized,-,TRBV19,CASSRRGGNQPQHF,TGTGCCAGTAGTCGCAGGGGAGGCAATCAGCCCCAGCATTTT
TRBJ2-7,few,TRBD1,TRBV19,CASSPQGIPGEQYF,TGTGCCAGTAGTCCACAGGGGATCCCCGGCGAGCAGTACTTC
TRBJ1-2,-,-,TRBV18,CASSTSADGGYTF,TGTGCCAGCTCAACCTCAGCGGACGGTGGCTACACCTTC
TRBJ2-5,-,TRBD1,TRBV7-9,CASSPAGPGGRTQYF,TGTGCCAGCAGTCCCGCGGGGCCAGGGGGCCGGACCCAGTACTTC
TRBJ2-6,medium-sized,TRBD2,TRBV12-3/TRBV12-4,CASGTTLAGVEGANVLTF,TGTGCCAGCGGAACTACACTAGCGGGAGTGGAAGGGGCCAACGTCCTGACTTTC
TRBJ2-7,-,-,TRBV19,CASSATGREQYF,TGTGCCAGTAGTGCGACAGGGAGGGAGCAGTACTTC
TRBJ1-2,-,-,TRBV27,CASSLPRRSYFYTF,TGTGCCAGCAGCCTCCCCCGACGGTCCTATTTCTACACCTTC
TRBJ2-7,medium-sized,-,TRBV7-9,CASNPLEGRVGFYEQYF,TGTGCCAGCAACCCCCTAGAGGGTAGGGTCGGTTTCTACGAGCAGTACTTC
TRBJ1-2,few,-,TRBV20-1,CSARSMLEGIVNGYTF,TGCAGTGCTAGGTCCATGTTGGAGGGAATAGTAAATGGCTACACCTTC
TRBJ2-2,few,-,TRBV27,CASSEREQNTGELFF,TGTGCCAGCAGTGAACGGGAGCAGAACACCGGGGAGCTGTTTTTT
TRBJ1-6,-,-,TRBV5-4,CASSLYAGPSFNSPLHF,TGTGCCAGCAGCTTGTACGCAGGGCCCTCGTTCAATTCACCCCTCCACTTT
TRBJ1-5,-,-,TRBV4-3,CASSQDPSNQPQHF,TGCGCCAGCAGCCAAGATCCCAGCAATCAGCCCCAGCATTTT
TRBJ2-1,-,-,TRBV6-2/TRBV6-3,CASRSPGTNEQFF,TGTGCCAGCAGGTCCCCGGGGACCAATGAGCAGTTCTTC
TRBJ1-3,few,-,TRBV12-3/TRBV12-4,CASKERQTSGNTIYF,TGTGCCAGCAAAGAGAGGCAAACCTCTGGAAACACCATATATTTT
TRBJ2-1,few,-,TRBV14,CASSQPRDLPNEQFF,TGTGCCAGCAGCCAGCCCCGGGACTTACCGAATGAGCAGTTCTTC
TRBJ1-2,few,-,TRBV5-1,CASSPGTGLYGYTF,TGCGCCAGCAGCCCGGGGACGGGTCTTTATGGCTACACCTTC
TRBJ2-3,-,-,TRBV7-2,CASSPRDRDTQYF,TGTGCCAGCAGCCCGCGGGACAGAGATACGCAGTATTTT
TRBJ1-6,-,-,TRBV13,CASSFGLVFNNSPLHF,TGTGCCAGCAGCTTTGGGCTGGTCTTCAATAATTCACCCCTCCACTTT
TRBJ2-3,medium-sized,-,TRBV3-2,CASSPYGPHVRADTQYF,TGTGCCAGCAGCCCCTACGGCCCACACGTCCGGGCAGATACGCAGTATTTT
TRBJ1-4,-,-,TRBV20-1,CSARSLHHNEKLFF,TGCAGTGCTAGATCCCTGCATCATAATGAAAAACTGTTTTTT
TRBJ2-7,-,TRBD2,TRBV4-2,CASSVGLAGSGEQYF,TGTGCCAGCAGCGTAGGATTAGCGGGTTCGGGCGAGCAGTACTTC
TRBJ2-7,-,TRBD1,TRBV20-1,CSARSATGFEQYF,TGCAGTGCTAGGTCCGCGACAGGGTTCGAGCAGTACTTC
TRBJ2-1,many,TRBD2,TRBV4-3,CASSQAAGGVSNEQFF,TGCGCCAGCAGCCAAGCAGCGGGAGGTGTATCCAATGAGCAGTTCTTC
TRBJ2-7,few,TRBD2,TRBV27,CASRGGGDYEQYF,TGTGCCAGCAGAGGCGGGGGGGACTACGAGCAGTACTTC
TRBJ2-3,-,-,TRBV20-1,CSAQGGYGTDTQYF,TGCAGTGCTCAAGGGGGATACGGCACAGATACGCAGTATTTT
TRBJ1-2,-,-,TRBV28,CASSLLQGGPNYGYTF,TGTGCCAGCAGTTTACTCCAGGGAGGTCCTAACTATGGCTACACCTTC
TRBJ2-6,medium-sized,-,TRBV10-1,CASNRKKVSGANVLTF,TGCGCCAGCAACCGGAAAAAAGTTTCTGGGGCCAACGTCCTGACTTTC
TRBJ2-7,once,-,TRBV5-1,CASSPWGEQYF,TGCGCCAGCAGTCCCTGGGGCGAGCAGTACTTC
TRBJ1-5,-,TRBD1,TRBV2,CASSENRGRNQPQHF,TGTGCCAGCAGTGAAAACAGGGGCCGCAATCAGCCCCAGCATTTT
TRBJ2-1,-,-,TRBV20-1,CSARDLWTQGTTGDEQFF,TGCAGTGCTAGAGATCTCTGGACCCAGGGTACCACCGGCGATGAGCAGTTCTTC
TRBJ1-2,few,TRBD1,TRBV19,CASSGQGDYGYTF,TGTGCCAGTAGCGGACAGGGGGACTATGGCTACACCTTC
TRBJ2-3,few,-,TRBV2,CASSGSRRTADTQYF,TGTGCCAGCAGTGGTTCTAGACGGACAGCAGATACGCAGTATTTT
TRBJ1-4,medium-sized,-,TRBV4-1,CASSQDLRQSRIRLFF,TGCGCCAGCAGCCAAGATTTGAGACAGAGTCGGATCAGGCTGTTTTTT
TRBJ2-1,medium-sized,-,TRBV9,CASSVGWDDSYNEQFF,TGTGCCAGCAGCGTAGGGTGGGATGACTCTTACAATGAGCAGTTCTTC
TRBJ2-5,-,TRBD2,TRBV7-9,CASSWGTSGGETQYF,TGTGCCAGCAGCTGGGGGACTAGCGGGGGAGAGACCCAGTACTTC
TRBJ1-5,few,-,TRBV15,CATSRDDQPQHF,TGTGCCACCAGCAGAGATGATCAGCCCCAGCATTTT
TRBJ2-5,-,-,TRBV28,CASGDPGSRGYRETQYF,TGTGCCAGCGGGGACCCGGGGAGCAGGGGATACCGGGAGACCCAGTACTTC
TRBJ1-1,few,-,TRBV6-1,CASSEMAGWVTEAFF,TGTGCCAGCAGTGAGATGGCAGGGTGGGTCACTGAAGCTTTCTTT
TRBJ2-1,large,TRBD2,TRBV12-3/TRBV12-4,CASGDSGNWHNEQFF,TGTGCCAGCGGGGATAGCGGGAATTGGCACAATGAGCAGTTCTTC
TRBJ1-2,once,-,TRBV6-2/TRBV6-3,CASSVWDSYGYTF,TGTGCCAGCAGTGTGTGGGATTCCTATGGCTACACCTTC